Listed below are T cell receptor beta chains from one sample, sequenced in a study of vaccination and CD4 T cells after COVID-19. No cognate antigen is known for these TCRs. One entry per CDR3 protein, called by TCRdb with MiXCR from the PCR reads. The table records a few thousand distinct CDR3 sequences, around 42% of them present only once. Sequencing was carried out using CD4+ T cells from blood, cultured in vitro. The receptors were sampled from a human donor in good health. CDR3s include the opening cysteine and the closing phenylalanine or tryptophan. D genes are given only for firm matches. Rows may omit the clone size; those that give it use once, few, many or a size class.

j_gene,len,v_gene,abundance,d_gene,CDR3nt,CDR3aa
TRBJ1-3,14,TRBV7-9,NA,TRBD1,TGTGCCAGCAAGGGACAGGGTTCTGGAAACACCATATATTTT,CASKGQGSGNTIYF
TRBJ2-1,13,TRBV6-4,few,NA,TGTGCCAGCAGTGACTCGATGGCGAGGAGGCAGTTCTTC,CASSDSMARRQFF
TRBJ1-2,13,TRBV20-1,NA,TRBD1,TGCAGTGCTAGGGACGGGACAGGGTTAGGCTACACCTTC,CSARDGTGLGYTF
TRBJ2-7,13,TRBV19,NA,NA,TGTGCCAGTAGTATGGCAGGTTCCTACGAGCAGTACTTC,CASSMAGSYEQYF
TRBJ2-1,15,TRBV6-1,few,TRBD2,TGTGCCAGCAACACTCGGACTAGCGGGTACAATGAGCAGTTCTTC,CASNTRTSGYNEQFF
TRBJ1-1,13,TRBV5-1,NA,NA,TGCGCCAGCAGCTTGGGGGGGAACACTGAAGCTTTCTTT,CASSLGGNTEAFF
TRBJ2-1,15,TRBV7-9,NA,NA,TGTGCCAGCAGCCCGGGCCGAGCCTCCTACAATGAGCAGTTCTTC,CASSPGRASYNEQFF
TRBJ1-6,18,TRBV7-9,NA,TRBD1,TGTGCCAGCAGCTTACGGACCCACCTGGGACAGGGGGGGTTACCCCTCCACTTT,CASSLRTHLGQGGLPLHF
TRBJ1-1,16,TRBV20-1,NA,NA,TGCAGTGCTAGAGATATCTCCAGCGGGGGCGGGACTGAAGCTTTCTTT,CSARDISSGGGTEAFF
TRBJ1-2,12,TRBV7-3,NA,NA,TGTGCCAGCAGCTTAGAGGGGTTCGGCTACACCTTC,CASSLEGFGYTF
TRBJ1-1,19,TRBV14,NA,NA,TGTGCCAGCAGCCACAGGGGCGGATTATTCTTCCGAATGAACACTGAAGCTTTCTTT,CASSHRGGLFFRMNTEAFF
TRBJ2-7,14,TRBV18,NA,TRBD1,TGTGCCAGCTCACTTCGACAGGGTGAGGACGAGCAGTACTTC,CASSLRQGEDEQYF
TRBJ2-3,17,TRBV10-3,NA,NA,TGTGCCATCAGAGAGTTCCGTTACGGCGGGGACACAGATACGCAGTATTTT,CAIREFRYGGDTDTQYF
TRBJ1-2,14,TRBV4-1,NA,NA,TGCGCCAGCAGCCCCCCGGGAACTAACTATGGCTACACCTTC,CASSPPGTNYGYTF
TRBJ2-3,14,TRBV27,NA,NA,TGTGCCAGCAGTTTACGGCTAGCCGCAGATACGCAGTATTTT,CASSLRLAADTQYF
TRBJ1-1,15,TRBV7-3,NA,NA,TGTGCCAGCAGCTTAAGGGGGGGGGGAGCCCTTGAAGCTTTCTTT,CASSLRGGGALEAFF
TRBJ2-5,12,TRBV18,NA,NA,TGTGCCAGCGCCCCGGAGAAAGAGACCCAGTACTTC,CASAPEKETQYF
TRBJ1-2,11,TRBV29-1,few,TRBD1,TGCAGCGTTGCCGGGACAGGGATCAACACCTTC,CSVAGTGINTF
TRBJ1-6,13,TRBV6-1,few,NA,TGTGCCAGCAGTAAAGACTCAGGTTCACCCCTCCACTTT,CASSKDSGSPLHF
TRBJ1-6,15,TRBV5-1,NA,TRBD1,TGCGCCAGCAGCTTGGGGGCAGGGGGCAATTCACCCCTCCACTTT,CASSLGAGGNSPLHF
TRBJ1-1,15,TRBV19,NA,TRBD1,TGTGCCAGTACCGGACAGGGGGTAATGAACACTGAAGCTTTCTTT,CASTGQGVMNTEAFF
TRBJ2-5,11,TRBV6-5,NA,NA,TGTGCCAGCAGTTTAGGGGAGACCCAGTACTTC,CASSLGETQYF
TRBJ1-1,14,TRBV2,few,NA,TGTGCCAGCAGTGGACAGGCGGGGAACACTGAAGCTTTCTTT,CASSGQAGNTEAFF